This TCR beta chain was obtained from a study of blood T cell repertoires in COVID-19. Looking at the study overall: Specimens from acute and convalescent COVID-19 originated in the United States, Italy and Spain. Sources were T cells, B-cell-depleted T cells, or PBMCs; the material itself was cDNA or gDNA.

Germline loops: CDR1 SQVTM, CDR2 ANQGSEA. This CDR3 spans 14 amino acids. V lost 5 bases to trimming and J lost 6 bases; unmatched junction nucleotides: 6. In the original analysis: Nucleated cell counts were estimated from reference gene primer amplification. Only in-frame clones appear in the TCRdb table, and some are missing; sequencing was by immunoSEQ multiplex PCR. V and J calls plus clone size are reproduced from that table; the DNA served to infer D and trimming. The sample gives about 190,000 clones, more than 65% of which show up once; over 9.5% is in the top ten. The source of this sequence is a woman older than 75 with active or convalescent COVID-19. This rearrangement joins TRBV29-1 to TRBJ2-3; 12 bases match TRBD1. Material: peripheral blood. CDR3 coding DNA: TGCAGCGTTACCGGGACAGGGGGCGGGGATACGCAGTATTTT. Amino acids: CSVTGTGGGDTQYF.